The 32 T cell receptor beta chains given below trace back to one sample, sequenced in a study of shared clonotypes between healthy human individuals. Data came from immunoSEQ multiplex PCR; TCRdb stores just in-frame clones and leaves some out. The sample contains over a million clones, 60% to 80% of which appear only once. Material for sequencing was memory CD4+ T cells sorted from blood. Subset specified: CD45RA-negative fraction. These receptors were obtained from a man younger than 30 in good health.

This chain connects TRBV29-1 to TRBJ2-3; tentative D call: TRBD2 (5 bases). V lost 5 bases, J lost 3 bases, and 12 bases lay in between. This CDR3 contains 13 residues. Per germline, CDR1 SQVTM and CDR2 ANQGSEA. The CDR3 DNA reads TGCAGCGTTAAGGGTGGGAGTACAGATACGCAGTATTTT. It is translated as CSVKGGSTDTQYF.

V and J are TRBV28 and TRBJ1-2; D call uncertain. CDR3 length: 13 amino acids. Germline V gene lookup returns CDR1 MDHEN and CDR2 SYDVKM. Trimming left V 6 bases short and J 8 bases short, with 16 bases between. The CDR3 coding sequence is TGTGCCAGCAGGGGGTCGGACGATAGGGGCTACACCTTC. It codes for CASRGSDDRGYTF.

The chain joins TRBV2 to TRBJ2-5; 8 nucleotides agree with TRBD1. The CDR3 extends over 14 amino acids. CDR1 SNHLY and CDR2 FYNNEI come from the germline V gene. J lost 4 bases, V lost 6 bases, and 7 bases had no gene match. The chain's CDR3 is CASRTQGGGETQYF. The DNA for the CDR3 is TGTGCCAGCAGGACACAGGGGGGTGGAGAGACCCAGTACTTC.

The gene calls are TRBV12-5 and TRBJ1-3, with D uncertain. Germline lookup yields CDR1 LGHNT and CDR2 FRNRAP. The V end was cut by 4 bases, the J end by 1 base, with 8 bases between. The CDR3 spans 14 residues. This CDR3 is CASGSGDSGNTIYF. The CDR3 DNA reads as TGTGCTAGTGGTTCGGGTGATTCTGGAAACACCATATATTTT.

The chain uses TRBV25-1 and TRBJ2-7; maybe TRBD2 (5 bases). Deletions cut 7 bases from V and 6 bases from J, with 22 bases between. CDR3 length: 15 residues. The germline gives CDR1 MGHDK, CDR2 SYGVNS. The CDR3 here is CASTEAGAGLSEQYF. The CDR3 DNA is TGTGCCAGCACTGAGGCAGGTGCAGGACTCAGCGAGCAGTACTTC.

The chain is built from TRBV4-3 and TRBJ2-7; D is uncertain. The CDR3 runs 15 residues. Trimming pared 1 base from V and 2 bases from J, leaving 12 bases between. Germline values: CDR1 LGHNA, CDR2 YSLEER. For the CDR3, the DNA is TGCGCCAGCAGCCAAGGAGCAACGCCTACCTACGAGCAGTACTTC. The encoded protein is CASSQGATPTYEQYF.

This clone was seen more than once but under ten times. A read error may explain this, as a much larger clone is one base away. The chain is built from TRBV2 and TRBJ2-5; D not certain. This CDR3 contains 11 residues. V dropped 7 bases and J dropped 2 bases, with 5 bases sitting between them. Germline V gene data show CDR1 as SNHLY and CDR2 as FYNNEI. CDR3: CASTPQETQYF. The CDR3, as DNA: TGTGCCAGCACCCCACAAGAGACCCAGTACTTC.

With respect to this clone: The same CDR3 arises from other DNA sequences in this sample as well. The chain employs TRBV19 and TRBJ1-5, with a weak D call TRBD1 (6 bases). The ends were cut back, 8 bases at V and 3 bases at J, with 11 bases in the middle. The CDR3 loop spans 13 amino acids. CDR1 and CDR2 from the germline V gene are LNHDA and SQIVND (reference sequence). The CDR3 nucleotides read TGTGCCAGTCGAGGACAGTACAATCAGCCCCAGCATTTT. Protein sequence: CASRGQYNQPQHF.

V is TRBV11-2 and J is TRBJ2-3, with TRBD2 matching over 8 bases. The CDR3 consists of 17 residues. J gave up 2 bases and V 1 base, and 8 bases lay outside the gene matches. Looked up from germline, CDR1 is SGHAT and CDR2 is FQNNGV. The CDR3 spells CASSLVGGGPFTDTQYF. The CDR3 DNA follows: TGTGCCAGCAGCTTAGTTGGCGGGGGGCCCTTCACAGATACGCAGTATTTT.

This clone was picked up a small number of times. The chain uses TRBV30 and TRBJ2-7, with 10 bases that match TRBD1. Looked up from germline, CDR1 is GTSNPN and CDR2 is SVGIG (reference sequence). The CDR3 is made up of 15 amino acids. V was clipped by 3 bases and J by 3 bases; unmatched bases: 8. CDR3: CAWSLGQGGIYEQYF. The CDR3 region has the DNA TGTGCCTGGAGCCTCGGACAGGGGGGGATCTACGAGCAGTACTTC.

The chain links TRBV19 to TRBJ1-1; D not certain. Looked up from germline, CDR1 is LNHDA and CDR2 is SQIVND (reference sequence). The ends were cut back, 3 bases at V and 1 base at J, with 9 bases in the middle. The CDR3 length is 14 residues. The CDR3 sequence: CASSIRVGNTEAFF. The CDR3 region has the DNA TGTGCCAGTAGTATCAGAGTTGGGAACACTGAAGCTTTCTTT.

The chain recombines TRBV4-2 with TRBJ2-1; D unresolved. The CDR3 consists of 15 residues. Germline values: CDR1 LGHNA, CDR2 YNFKEQ. Trimming removed 1 base at V and 6 bases at J, with 13 bases between. The CDR3 DNA reads as TGTGCCAGCAGCCAAGTTGTCCTAGTTGGCAATGAGCAGTTCTTC. It codes for CASSQVVLVGNEQFF.

This clone was counted between two and nine times. The chain recombines TRBV7-2 with TRBJ1-5, with D possibly being TRBD1 (5 bases). This CDR3 contains 14 residues. Deletions cut 4 bases from V and 7 bases from J, with 14 bases between. CDR1 is SGHTA, CDR2 FQGNSA, per germline. CDR3 protein: CASSYQGDRQPQHF. The CDR3, as DNA: TGTGCCAGCAGCTACCAGGGTGATAGGCAGCCCCAGCATTTT.

The chain couples TRBV9 to TRBJ2-2; no definite D call. The V gene lost 0 bases and the J gene lost 3 bases, with 3 bases spanning the gap. The CDR3 loop spans 13 amino acids. CDR1 is SGDLS, CDR2 YYNGEE, per germline. The CDR3 spells CASSVADTGELFF. The CDR3, as DNA: TGTGCCAGCAGCGTAGCGGACACCGGGGAGCTGTTTTTT.

This clone was seen a few times. This chain uses TRBV5-4 with TRBJ2-5; 9 bases fit TRBD1. J was trimmed by 5 bases and V by 3 bases; bases with no gene match: 11. The CDR3 sequence is 16 residues long. Germline lookup yields CDR1 SGHNT and CDR2 YYREEE (reference sequence). In nucleotides, the CDR3 is TGTGCCAGCAGCTCCGGTATCGGACAGGGGAAGGAGACCCAGTACTTC. This gives the protein CASSSGIGQGKETQYF.

The chain combines TRBV29-1 with TRBJ2-7, with 11 positions matching TRBD2. Germline V gene sequence: CDR1 SQVTM, CDR2 ANQGSEA. V trimming: 7 bases; J trimming: 7 bases; junction bases outside the gene matches: 12. This CDR3 spans 14 amino acids. CDR3 bases: TGCAGCGCAACCTCCGGGACTAGCGGAGAGGAGCAGTACTTC. Its translation is CSATSGTSGEEQYF.

The chain combines TRBV7-2 with TRBJ2-3; possible D gene TRBD1, 6 bases. Looked up from germline, CDR1 is SGHTA and CDR2 is FQGNSA. The length of the CDR3 is 16 residues. The V gene lost 1 base and the J gene lost 3 bases, with 14 bases spanning the gap. The chain's CDR3 is CASSLDTGFRTDTQYF. The CDR3 DNA sequence: TGTGCCAGCAGCTTAGATACAGGGTTCCGGACAGATACGCAGTATTTT.

The J gene is TRBJ2-2, the V gene TRBV7-2; TRBD1 matches 7 bases. V was clipped by 4 bases and J by 1 base; unmatched bases: 0. This CDR3 has 14 amino acids. In germline, CDR1 is SGHTA, CDR2 FQGNSA. CDR3 region: CASSWTGNTGELFF. In nucleotides, the CDR3 is TGTGCCAGCAGCTGGACAGGGAACACCGGGGAGCTGTTTTTT.

The chain employs TRBV4-2 and TRBJ1-5, with a possible D match to TRBD1 (6 bases). The CDR3 consists of 16 residues. The V end was cut by 0 bases, the J end by 2 bases, with 11 bases between. Germline V CDR1 and CDR2: LGHNA, YNFKEQ. The CDR3: CASSQESGQRNQPQHF. Here the CDR3 DNA reads TGTGCCAGCAGCCAAGAATCAGGACAGCGCAATCAGCCCCAGCATTTT.

The chain carries TRBV7-2 and TRBJ2-5; D is uncertain. Germline CDR1 SGHTA, CDR2 FQGNSA. V was cut by 5 bases and J by 7 bases, with 17 bases left in between. The length of the CDR3 is 14 residues. CDR3 bases: TGTGCCAGCAGCCCCATCGGGCCCGGCGGGACCCAGTACTTC. As protein: CASSPIGPGGTQYF.

As regards this clone: Its ends do not fully match the called genes, so a read error is possible. This sequence joins TRBV6-1 and TRBJ1-2; maybe TRBD1 (6 bases). The CDR3 contains 13 residues. Looked up from germline, CDR1 is MNHNS and CDR2 is SASEGT. CDR3 DNA: TGTGCCAGCAGAGAAGAGACAGGAGGGGGCTACACCTTC. Amino acids: CASREETGGGYTF.

This clone was seen only a few times. The J gene is TRBJ2-1, the V gene TRBV19, with D possibly being TRBD2 (6 bases). Germline values: CDR1 LNHDA, CDR2 SQIVND (reference sequence). CDR3 size: 13 residues. Trimming pared 6 bases from V and 8 bases from J, leaving 14 bases between. As DNA, the CDR3 is TGTGCCAGTAGCCTGACTAGGGCTCATGAGCAGTTCTTC. Translating gives CASSLTRAHEQFF.

The V and J genes are TRBV5-1 and TRBJ2-5; possible D gene TRBD1, 6 bases. Germline V CDR1 and CDR2: SGHRS, YFSETQ. V gave up 3 bases and J gave up 2 bases, with 14 bases separating them. The CDR3 totals 15 residues. CDR3 nucleotide sequence: TGCGCCAGCAGCTCCGGACAGAAATTACAAGAGACCCAGTACTTC. It specifies CASSSGQKLQETQYF.

This clone was seen once. This sequence joins TRBV7-6 and TRBJ1-3; D is unresolved. V lost 1 base and J 4 bases, leaving 11 bases between the germline ends. CDR1 and CDR2 (germline): SGHVS, FNYEAQ. CDR3 length: 15 amino acids. DNA of the CDR3: TGTGCCAGCAGCTTAGTGCCTGGGGTGGGAAACACCATATATTTT. This sequence encodes CASSLVPGVGNTIYF.

The J gene is TRBJ1-4, the V gene TRBV19, with a possible D match to TRBD1 (6 bases). The CDR3 runs to 16 residues. Germline values: CDR1 LNHDA, CDR2 SQIVND (reference sequence). Trimming cost V 3 bases and J 8 bases, with 19 bases left between them. In nucleotides, the CDR3 is TGTGCCAGTAGTATTGGGTACAGCGCCGGGGGCGAAAAACTGTTTTTT. The encoded protein is CASSIGYSAGGEKLFF.

The V and J genes are TRBV7-9 and TRBJ1-2; D is perhaps TRBD1 (6 bases). Germline CDR1 and CDR2: SEHNR and FQNEAQ (reference sequence). With 7 bases removed from V and 8 bases from J, the gap between germline ends came to 17 bases. The CDR3 spans 13 residues. CDR3: CASNIRGVEGYTF. CDR3 nucleotides: TGTGCCAGCAACATCAGGGGAGTAGAGGGCTACACCTTC.

This chain joins TRBV21-1 and TRBJ1-1; no check of the table's D call, TRBD1, against the DNA was made. TRBV21-1 corresponds to a pseudogene. This CDR3 has 14 residues. The CDR3 sequence: CASSRRTGNTEAFF. CDR3 DNA sequence: TGTGCCAGCAGCCGGCGGACAGGGAACACTGAAGCTTTCTTT.

Comment on this clone: Other DNA sequences in this sample translate to the same CDR3. The J gene is TRBJ2-5, the V gene TRBV5-6; no clear D. Trimming took off 0 bases at V and 5 bases at J, with 8 bases between the two ends. This CDR3 is 13 amino acids long. Looked up from germline, CDR1 is SGHDT and CDR2 is YYEEEE. In DNA form, the CDR3 reads TGTGCCAGCAGCTTGGAGTTGGGGGAGACCCAGTACTTC. Translation gives CASSLELGETQYF.

This chain joins TRBV19 and TRBJ2-7; TRBD2 aligns across 11 bases. The CDR3 consists of 17 residues. Unmatched junction bases numbered 15, after V lost 5 bases and J lost 6 bases. In germline, CDR1 is LNHDA, CDR2 SQIVND (reference sequence). The CDR3, as DNA: TGTGCCAGTAGTCGACTGGGGACTAGCGGCCCGAAGTCCGAGCAGTACTTC. It codes for CASSRLGTSGPKSEQYF.

The chain couples TRBV12-5 to TRBJ1-6; D may be TRBD1 (6 bases). Germline loops: CDR1 LGHNT, CDR2 FRNRAP. CDR3 length equals 12 residues. Trimming pared 6 bases from V and 8 bases from J, leaving 8 bases between. The CDR3 coding sequence is TGTGCTAGTGGGGACAGATATTCACCCCTCCACTTT. It codes for CASGDRYSPLHF.

The chain uses TRBV5-1 and TRBJ2-1; TRBD2 is a possible D gene (6 bases). This CDR3 has 13 residues. Germline V gives CDR1 SGHRS, CDR2 YFSETQ. V shed 1 base and J shed 8 bases, with 10 bases lying between them. The CDR3 coding sequence is TGCGCCAGCAGCTTGAGGGAGGCCTATGAGCAGTTCTTC. Its protein product is CASSLREAYEQFF.

The V call is TRBV13, the J call TRBJ2-5; D may be TRBD1 or TRBD2 (5 bases each). Deletions cut 0 bases from V and 7 bases from J, with 15 bases between. Germline V gene lookup returns CDR1 PRHDT and CDR2 FYEKMQ (reference sequence). The CDR3 length is 15 residues. CDR3: CASSLGRGSQGTQYF. The DNA for the CDR3 is TGTGCCAGCAGCTTAGGCCGGGGATCTCAGGGGACCCAGTACTTC. The whole variable domain, filled in from reference TRBV13 and TRBJ2-5, reads AAGVIQSPRHLIKEKRETATLKCYPIPRHDTVYWYQQGPGQDPQFLISFYEKMQSDKGSIPDRFSAQQFSDYHSELNMSSLELGDSALYFCASSLGRGSQGTQYFGPGTRLLVL.